The 6 T cell receptor beta chains below all came from one sample that was sequenced in a study of response to subunit inactivated influenza vaccine. TCRdb redid the calling of the RT-PCR reads with MiXCR, one entry per CDR3 protein. This sample carries around 180,000 distinct CDR3 sequences, around a tenth of them seen once, and the ten largest clones take approximately 10%. This specimen was non-naive T cells sorted from PBMCs, taken on the day of vaccination. These receptor sequences come from a man aged 50 or older who received an inactivated influenza vaccine.

The rearrangement links TRBV4-3 to TRBJ1-5; D not resolved. Deletions cut 1 base from V and 7 bases from J, with 8 bases between. The CDR3 is made up of 13 amino acids. Germline V lookup: CDR1 LGHNA, CDR2 YSLEER. CDR3 sequence: CASSQGVSQPQHF. CDR3 DNA sequence: TGCGCCAGCAGCCAAGGGGTTTCGCAGCCCCAGCATTTT.

This clonotype was picked up a small number of times. The rearrangement uses TRBV5-4 and TRBJ2-1; 10 bases agree with TRBD1. Germline values: CDR1 SGHNT, CDR2 YYREEE (reference sequence). The CDR3 has 18 residues. The J segment lost 6 bases and the V segment lost 0 bases, leaving 12 bases of the junction unmatched. CDR3 coding DNA: TGTGCCAGCAGCTTGGGTGGGGACAGGGGAGGACTTGGCAATGAGCAGTTCTTC. This codes for CASSLGGDRGGLGNEQFF. Together with reference TRBV5-4 and TRBJ2-1, the CDR3 gives the full variable domain: ETGVTQSPTHLIKTRGQQVTLRCSSQSGHNTVSWYQQALGQGPQFIFQYYREEENGRGNFPPRFSGLQFPNYSSELNVNALELDDSALYLCASSLGGDRGGLGNEQFFGPGTRLTVL.

A few counts support this clonotype. The chain couples TRBV28 to TRBJ1-1; D gene ambiguous. Germline V lookup: CDR1 MDHEN, CDR2 SYDVKM. The CDR3 consists of 13 residues. V gave up 2 bases and J gave up 3 bases, with 7 bases separating them. The CDR3 region is CASSLGRHTEAFF. The CDR3 nucleotides read TGTGCCAGCAGTTTAGGGAGGCACACTGAAGCTTTCTTT.

This clonotype was recorded at least ten times. The genes are TRBV7-3 and TRBJ2-7; D perhaps matches TRBD2 (5 bases). Trimming cost V 1 base and J 6 bases, with 22 bases left between them. The CDR3 runs 17 residues. Germline V gene lookup returns CDR1 SGHTA and CDR2 FQGTGA. The DNA of the CDR3 is TGTGCCAGCAGCTTAAGGCGTGGGTGGCGGCATCGGGGCGAGCAGTACTTC. Translation: CASSLRRGWRHRGEQYF.

In its sample, this clonotype was seen a few times. V gene TRBV5-1 combines with J gene TRBJ2-5, with D uncertain. The ends were cut back, 0 bases at V and 1 base at J, with 10 bases in the middle. Germline V gene data show CDR1 as SGHRS and CDR2 as YFSETQ. This CDR3 spans 15 amino acids. The CDR3 DNA sequence: TGCGCCAGCAGCTTGGGGAACGCGTTCCAAGAGACCCAGTACTTC. Encoded protein: CASSLGNAFQETQYF.

This clonotype was recorded a few times. The chain is built from TRBV9 and TRBJ2-7; 7 positions match TRBD1. This CDR3 spans 16 amino acids. Germline trimming cut 3 bases from V and 2 bases from J; bases unmatched to any gene: 11. Germline CDR1 is SGDLS and CDR2 is YYNGEE. The CDR3 coding sequence is TGTGCCAGCAGCGAGAGGTCGGACAGGAACACCTACGAGCAGTACTTC. Translated: CASSERSDRNTYEQYF.